This is a list of T cell receptor beta chains from one sample in a study of blood T cell repertoires in COVID-19. The data were produced by immunoSEQ multiplex PCR, yet TCRdb's version contains in-frame clones alone and is incomplete. This sample carries about 360,000 clones, 86% of them seen once, and the ten largest clones take under 8.5%. The sample taken for sequencing was peripheral blood. These TCRs come from a woman in her fifties or sixties with COVID-19, enrolled during active disease. The conserved cysteine and the conserved F or W are not part of the CDR3 here.

v_gene,j_gene,CDR3aa
TRBV7-6,TRBJ2-4,ASSLGASLAKNIQY
TRBV9,TRBJ2-1,ASSEPLAGGKGGYNEQF
TRBV19,TRBJ1-1,ASSIQSNTEAF
TRBV7-2,TRBJ2-6,ASSLRFAGGIGANVLT
TRBV5-1,TRBJ1-4,ASSFRTDNEKLF
TRBV18,TRBJ1-1,ASSQQGLNTEAF
TRBV2,TRBJ1-1,ASSVEPPRNTEAF
TRBV7-2,TRBJ2-7,ASSSWTGSSYEQY
TRBV21-1,TRBJ1-2,ASSKKGQTNYGYT
TRBV27,TRBJ2-5,ASSSTGTGETQY
TRBV7-9,TRBJ1-5,ASSDGTGYTKPQH
TRBV29-1,TRBJ2-1,SLTTYNEQF
TRBV5-4,TRBJ1-6,ASSVDRVNSPLH
TRBV9,TRBJ1-2,ASSVFPPPGRAIT
TRBV6-5,TRBJ1-2,ASSGGILYGYT
TRBV7-9,TRBJ1-2,ASSAPLGGYEGYT
TRBV6-4,TRBJ1-1,ASSATPNTEAF
TRBV2,TRBJ2-3,ASRWDRERTDTQY